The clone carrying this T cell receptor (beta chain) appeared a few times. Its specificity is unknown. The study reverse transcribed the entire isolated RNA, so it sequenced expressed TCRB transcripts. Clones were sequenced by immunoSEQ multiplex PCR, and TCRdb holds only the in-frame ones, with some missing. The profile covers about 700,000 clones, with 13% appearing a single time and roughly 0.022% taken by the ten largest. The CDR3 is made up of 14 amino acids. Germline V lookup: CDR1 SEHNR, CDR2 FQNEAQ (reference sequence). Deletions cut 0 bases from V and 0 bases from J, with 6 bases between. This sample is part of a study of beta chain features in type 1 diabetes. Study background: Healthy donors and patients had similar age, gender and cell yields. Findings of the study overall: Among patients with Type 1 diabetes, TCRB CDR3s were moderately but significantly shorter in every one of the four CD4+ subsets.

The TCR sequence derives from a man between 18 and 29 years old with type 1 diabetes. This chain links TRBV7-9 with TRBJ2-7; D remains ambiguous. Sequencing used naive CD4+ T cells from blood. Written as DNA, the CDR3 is TGTGCCAGCAGCTTAGCGGGCATCTCCTACGAGCAGTACTTC. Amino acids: CASSLAGISYEQYF.